One and the same sample provided the 18 T cell receptor beta chains below, sequenced in a study of T cells in women clearing cervical HPV infection. Assay used: immunoSEQ multiplex PCR; TCRdb lists only in-frame clones, some missing. Its clone listing holds under 45,000 clones. The specimen sequenced was blood buffy coat. All receptors derive from a woman aged 18 to 75 with a cervical HPV16 infection that either progressed to CIN3+ or cleared (not recorded which).

To note about this clone: Read sequence stops 3 residues before the CDR3 end, and the germline J gene provides the missing end. The chain is built from TRBV13 and TRBJ2-3; 11 bases map to TRBD2. This CDR3 has 21 amino acids. Germline CDR1 is PRHDT and CDR2 is FYEKMQ (reference sequence). V dropped 0 bases and J dropped 2; count of bases not matched to a gene: 16. The CDR3 DNA, read in part, is TGTGCCAGCAGCTTAGGTGTGGGGCTAGCGGGGGGCTCTAAGTACACAGATACG. This sequence encodes CASSLGVGLAGGSKYTDT. The entire CDR3 protein reads CASSLGVGLAGGSKYTDTQYF.

Notes on this clone: The read ends 3 residues early relative to the CDR3; the germline J gene fills the gap. The chain joins TRBV20-1 to TRBJ2-7, with 11 bases identical to TRBD2. Trimming cost V 4 bases and J 5 bases; bases outside gene matches: 4. The V gene's germline CDR1 is DFQATT and CDR2 SNEGSKA (reference sequence). The CDR3 has 13 amino acids. The DNA read from the CDR3 is TGCAGTGCTAAGGGACTAGCGGTCGACGAG. It specifies CSAKGLAVDE. The full-length CDR3 reads as CSAKGLAVDEQYF.

Points on this clone: The read gets to within 3 residues of the CDR3 end, and the germline J gene fills in the rest. The rearrangement links TRBV7-9 to TRBJ2-3; D gene uncertain. V was trimmed by 4 bases and J by 0 bases, leaving 11 bases between them. The CDR3 consists of 15 residues. The germline gives CDR1 SEHNR, CDR2 FQNEAQ (reference sequence). The sequenced CDR3 bases are TGTGCCAGCAGCTCAGGAACCCCTAGCACAGATACG. It yields the protein CASSSGTPSTDT. The entire CDR3 is CASSSGTPSTDTQYF.

CDR3 DNA, as far as it was read: TGCAGTGCTACACCGGGACAGGGGGCGCACAATGAG. Its protein product is CSATPGQGAHNE. The whole CDR3 reads CSATPGQGAHNEQFF. V gene TRBV20-1 combines with J gene TRBJ2-1; TRBD1 aligns across 12 bases. The CDR3 end falls 3 residues outside the read, so it is completed with the germline J gene. CDR1 DFQATT and CDR2 SNEGSKA come from the germline V gene (reference sequence). The CDR3 length is 15 residues. The V segment lost 4 bases and the J segment 5 bases; nucleotides outside the gene matches: 6.

As concerns this clone: Sequencing ends 3 residues short of the CDR3 end; the germline J gene provides the rest. The chain employs TRBV5-1 and TRBJ2-7; 8 bases are shared with TRBD1. The germline gives CDR1 SGHRS, CDR2 YFSETQ. CDR3 length: 16 residues. Germline trimming cut 4 bases from V and 1 base from J; bases unmatched to any gene: 10. CDR3 sequence reads: CASSGSRDRSSYEQYF. Incomplete CDR3 DNA: TGCGCCAGCAGCGGAAGCCGGGACAGGTCTTCCTACGAG. Full variable domain (outside the CDR3, taken from reference TRBV5-1 and TRBJ2-7): KAGVTQTPRYLIKTRGQQVTLSCSPISGHRSVSWYQQTPGQGLQFLFEYFSETQRNKGNFPGRFSGRQFSNSRSEMNVSTLELGDSALYLCASSGSRDRSSYEQYFGPGTRLTVT.

As concerns this clone: The sequence runs out 3 residues before the end of the CDR3; the remainder is reconstructed from the germline J gene. The chain joins TRBV7-9 to TRBJ1-2, with D possibly TRBD1 on 5 matching bases. CDR1 SEHNR and CDR2 FQNEAQ come from the germline V gene (reference sequence). The CDR3 totals 15 residues. CDR3 DNA (partial): TGTGCCAGCAGCCTAACCAGGGTGGAGACCTACGAC. It yields the protein CASSLTRVETYD. The complete CDR3 sequence is CASSLTRVETYDYTF.

Note on this clone: The read stops 3 residues short of the end of the CDR3; the missing end is completed from the germline J gene. The chain carries TRBV6-2 or TRBV6-3 and TRBJ2-7; 9 nucleotides agree with TRBD2. The V gene end was trimmed by 6 bases and the J gene end by 4 bases; junction bases not matched to a gene: 10. Germline CDR1 reads MNHEY; CDR2 reads SVGEGT. This CDR3 is built from 15 residues. Partial CDR3 DNA: TGTGCCAGCAGCTCTTTGACTAGCGGACTATACGAG. Its protein product is CASSSLTSGLYE. The whole CDR3 sequence reads CASSSLTSGLYEQYF.

Points on this clone: The read terminates 3 residues ahead of where the CDR3 ends, so the germline J gene completes it. The J gene is TRBJ1-2, the V gene TRBV5-4; D is perhaps TRBD1 (6 bases). The CDR3 has 15 amino acids. Germline V gives CDR1 SGHNT, CDR2 YYREEE (reference sequence). CDR3 DNA, as far as it was read: TGTGCCAGCAGCTTGACAGGACAGTATCAAGAGACC. Translated, it gives CASSLTGQYQET. The whole CDR3 protein is CASSLTGQYQETYTF.

The CDR3 spells CAWSVQGREKLFF. The CDR3 DNA, read in part, is TGTGCCTGGAGTGTACAGGGGAGAGAAAAA. The genes are TRBV30 and TRBJ1-4, with 7 bases fitting TRBD1. The read ends 3 residues before the CDR3 terminus; that terminus is restored from the germline J gene. The CDR3 spans 13 residues. From germline, CDR1 is GTSNPN and CDR2 SVGIG (reference sequence). V shed 0 bases, J shed 8 bases, and the junction held 3 bases outside the gene matches.

Remarks on this clone: The DNA ends 3 residues before the CDR3 does, and the rest of the CDR3 is filled in from the germline J gene. The J gene is TRBJ2-1, the V gene TRBV7-2; D is perhaps TRBD1 (6 bases). Germline V gene sequence: CDR1 SGHTA, CDR2 FQGNSA. This CDR3 is built from 15 residues. The V gene lost 0 bases and the J gene lost 7 bases, with 13 bases spanning the gap. The part of the CDR3 DNA that was read is TGTGCCAGCAGCTTAGCGGGGGCCTCTAATAATGAG. Its translation: CASSLAGASNNE. In full, the CDR3 is CASSLAGASNNEQFF.

As for this clone: Read data end 3 residues before the CDR3 end; the end is taken from the germline J gene. This chain links TRBV5-1 with TRBJ2-3; D is uncertain. This CDR3 has 15 amino acids. V gave up 0 bases and J gave up 2 bases, with 10 bases separating them. Germline V gene data show CDR1 as SGHRS and CDR2 as YFSETQ. The CDR3 DNA, read in part, is TGCGCCAGCAGCTTGGCCTCGAGAGCCACAGATACG. It translates to CASSLASRATDT. The complete CDR3 protein is CASSLASRATDTQYF. Based on the CDR3 plus reference TRBV5-1 and TRBJ2-3, the full variable domain is KAGVTQTPRYLIKTRGQQVTLSCSPISGHRSVSWYQQTPGQGLQFLFEYFSETQRNKGNFPGRFSGRQFSNSRSEMNVSTLELGDSALYLCASSLASRATDTQYFGPGTRLTVL.

Points on this clone: The read is 3 residues too short to cover the CDR3 end, so that end is filled in from the germline J gene. The chain is built from TRBV13 and TRBJ2-3, with TRBD2 matching over 8 bases. The CDR3 covers 15 residues. Germline loops: CDR1 PRHDT, CDR2 FYEKMQ (reference sequence). V shed 2 bases, J shed 3 bases, and the junction held 4 bases outside the gene matches. The chain's CDR3 is CASSLSGRETDTQYF. The CDR3 DNA, read in part, is TGTGCCAGCAGCTTAAGCGGGAGAGAGACAGATACG.

Remarks on this clone: The CDR3 end falls 3 residues outside the read, so it is completed with the germline J gene. This rearrangement joins TRBV5-5 to TRBJ1-1; D uncertain. The V gene's germline CDR1 is SGHKS and CDR2 YYEKEE (reference sequence). The CDR3 is 13 residues long. Trimming removed 5 bases at V and 1 base at J, with 9 bases between. This CDR3 is CASRFTENTEAFF. The CDR3 DNA, read in part, is TGTGCCAGCAGGTTCACAGAGAACACTGAA.

The CDR3 bases that were read are TGTGCCAGCAGCAAACGCTATAGCTCCTACAATGAG. Protein product: CASSKRYSSYNE. The full CDR3 reads CASSKRYSSYNEQFF. This chain links TRBV7-2 with TRBJ2-1; D remains ambiguous. The CDR3 extends 3 residues past the end of the read, so its final part is completed from the germline J gene. The length of the CDR3 is 15 residues. Trimming removed 5 bases at V and 0 bases at J, with 11 bases between. Germline loops: CDR1 SGHTA, CDR2 FQGNSA.

As to this clone: The read gets to within 3 residues of the CDR3 end, and the germline J gene fills in the rest. The chain has TRBV5-5 and TRBJ2-5; D possibly corresponds to TRBD1 (6 bases). Germline V lookup: CDR1 SGHKS, CDR2 YYEKEE (reference sequence). This CDR3 is 14 amino acids long. V gave up 0 bases and J gave up 4 bases, with 10 bases separating them. The CDR3 DNA, read in part, is TGTGCCAGCAGCTTGGATTGGGGGCCAGAGACC. Protein product: CASSLDWGPET. In full, the CDR3 is CASSLDWGPETQYF.

In regard to this clone: Read data end 3 residues before the CDR3 end; the end is taken from the germline J gene. The V call is TRBV6-1, the J call TRBJ1-1, with D unclear. This CDR3 has 14 amino acids. Germline V gene data show CDR1 as MNHNS and CDR2 as SASEGT. V gave up 2 bases and J gave up 0 bases, with 7 bases separating them. CDR3 DNA, as far as it was read: TGTGCCAGCAGTGAAAACTTCATGAACACTGAA. As protein: CASSENFMNTE. The complete CDR3 protein is CASSENFMNTEAFF.

Note on this clone: From the germline J gene comes the end of the CDR3, since the read stops 3 residues before it. The V and J genes are TRBV19 and TRBJ2-3, with D possibly matching TRBD2 (5 bases). This CDR3 spans 15 amino acids. CDR1 is LNHDA and CDR2 is SQIVND in the germline V gene (reference sequence). CDR3 bases read: TGTGCCAGTACCCCGACGGGGAGAAGCAATCAGCCG. It translates to CASTPTGRSNQP. The CDR3 in full is CASTPTGRSNQPQYF.

On this clone itself: The read is 3 residues too short to cover the CDR3 end, so that end is filled in from the germline J gene. The chain joins TRBV15 to TRBJ1-2; 7 bases align to TRBD1. CDR3 length equals 13 residues. CDR1 is LNHNV and CDR2 is YYDKDF in the germline V gene (reference sequence). CDR3 protein: CATANNRGGGYTF. Partial CDR3 DNA: TGTGCCACCGCAAATAACAGGGGCGGCGGC.